The 4 T cell receptor beta chains reported below all come from one sample, sequenced in a study of cytotoxic CD8 clonotypes in ibrutinib-treated CLL. The table came from immunoSEQ multiplex PCR; TCRdb's copy has only in-frame clones and leaves some out. Seen here are roughly 300,000 clones, around 76% observed once, and the top ten hold about 6%. The source material was PBMCs, sampled at disease progression, from a patient treated with ibrutinib. Every receptor here comes from a human donor with chronic lymphocytic leukemia.

In regard to this clone: This same CDR3 is encoded by further DNA sequences in the sample. The chain is built from TRBV15 and TRBJ1-2, with a weak D call TRBD1 (5 bases). Germline-derived CDR1 and CDR2 are LNHNV and YYDKDF (reference sequence). This CDR3 has 14 amino acids. V lost 0 bases, J lost 6 bases, and 11 bases lay in between. CDR3 amino acids: CATSRDVGTDGYTF. The CDR3 DNA is TGTGCCACCAGCAGAGATGTCGGGACGGATGGCTACACCTTC.

The rearrangement links TRBV28 to TRBJ2-7; tentatively, D is TRBD1 (5 bases). V lost 5 bases to trimming and J lost 5 bases, with 19 bases between them. The CDR3 extends over 15 amino acids. Germline CDR1 MDHEN, CDR2 SYDVKM. The CDR3: CASSPPAGYSDEQYF. CDR3 nucleotides: TGTGCCAGCAGTCCCCCGGCAGGGTACTCTGACGAGCAGTACTTC.

The J gene is TRBJ2-1, the V gene TRBV29-1; possible D gene TRBD2, 6 bases. This CDR3 spans 15 amino acids. Germline V gives CDR1 SQVTM, CDR2 ANQGSEA. The ends were cut back, 1 base at V and 4 bases at J, with 14 bases in the middle. The CDR3 spells CSVEGAAGRYNEQFF. Here the CDR3 DNA reads TGCAGCGTTGAAGGGGCGGCGGGGAGATACAATGAGCAGTTCTTC.

The V gene is TRBV11-2, the J gene TRBJ2-7; D not resolved. The CDR3 has 12 residues. V was shortened by 1 base and J by 7 bases, with 8 bases between the two germline ends. Germline V gene sequence: CDR1 SGHAT, CDR2 FQNNGV. The CDR3 region has the DNA TGTGCCAGCAGCTTAGCTCCCAGTGAGCAGTACTTC. This sequence encodes CASSLAPSEQYF.